This TCR beta chain was sequenced in a study of cytomegalovirus exposure and HLA in healthy donors. Broader study findings: Cytomegalovirus status was reportedly diagnosed by the classifier with high specificity and sensitivity. The listing of roughly 160 TCR beta chains classed them as cytomegalovirus-associated. Three chains tied to CMV proved CMV antigen-specific in vitro.

The ends lost 4 bases at V and 7 bases at J; junction bases unmatched: 7. Germline V gene sequence: CDR1 SGHVS, CDR2 FNYEAQ. The CDR3 is 14 amino acids. Data came from immunoSEQ multiplex PCR; TCRdb stores just in-frame clones and leaves some out. The repertoire holds over 200,000 clones, 90% seen once, with roughly 3% in the top ten. As for this clone: What it recognizes is unknown.

Separate from the roughly 670-subject first cohort, the approximately 120-subject validation cohort was the one that the donors belonged to. Sequenced material: PBMCs. The sequence was obtained from a young woman in good health and CMV-seronegative. The V and J genes are TRBV7-6 and TRBJ2-7, with 10 bases matching TRBD2. The CDR3, as DNA: TGTGCCAGCAGCTCTCTAGCGGGAGCGGGGGAGCAGTACTTC. Translating gives CASSSLAGAGEQYF.